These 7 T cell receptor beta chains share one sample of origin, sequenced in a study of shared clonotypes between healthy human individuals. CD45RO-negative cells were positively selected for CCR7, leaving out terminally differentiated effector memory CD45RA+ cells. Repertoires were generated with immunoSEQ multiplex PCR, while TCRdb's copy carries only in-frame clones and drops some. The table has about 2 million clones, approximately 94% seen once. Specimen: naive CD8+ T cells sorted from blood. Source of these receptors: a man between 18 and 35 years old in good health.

The CDR3 DNA is TGTGCCAGTAGTGAGATCCACGTGGATGGCTACACCTTC. Its translation: CASSEIHVDGYTF. The chain is built from TRBV19 and TRBJ1-2, with D unclear. The CDR3 totals 13 residues. The V end was cut by 5 bases, the J end by 6 bases, with 13 bases between. CDR1 is LNHDA and CDR2 is SQIVND in the germline V gene (reference sequence).

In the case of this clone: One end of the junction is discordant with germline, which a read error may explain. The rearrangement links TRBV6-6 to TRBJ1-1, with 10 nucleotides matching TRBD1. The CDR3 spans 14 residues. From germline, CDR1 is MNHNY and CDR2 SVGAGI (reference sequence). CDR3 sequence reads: CASSLGQGFGEALF. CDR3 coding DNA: TGTGCCAGCAGTTTGGGACAGGGGTTTGGGGAAGCTCTCTTT.

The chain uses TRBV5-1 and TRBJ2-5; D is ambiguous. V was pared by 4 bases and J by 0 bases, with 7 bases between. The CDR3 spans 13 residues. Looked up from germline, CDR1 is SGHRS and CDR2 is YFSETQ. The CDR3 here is CASSPMNQETQYF. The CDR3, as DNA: TGCGCCAGCAGCCCGATGAACCAAGAGACCCAGTACTTC. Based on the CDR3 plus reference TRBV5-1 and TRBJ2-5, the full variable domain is KAGVTQTPRYLIKTRGQQVTLSCSPISGHRSVSWYQQTPGQGLQFLFEYFSETQRNKGNFPGRFSGRQFSNSRSEMNVSTLELGDSALYLCASSPMNQETQYFGPGTRLLVL.

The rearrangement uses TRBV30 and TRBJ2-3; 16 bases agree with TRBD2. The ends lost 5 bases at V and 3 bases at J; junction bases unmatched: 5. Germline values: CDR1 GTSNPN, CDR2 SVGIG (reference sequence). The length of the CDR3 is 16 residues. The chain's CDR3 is CAWAGTSGRGTDTQYF. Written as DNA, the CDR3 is TGTGCCTGGGCCGGGACTAGCGGGAGGGGAACAGATACGCAGTATTTT.

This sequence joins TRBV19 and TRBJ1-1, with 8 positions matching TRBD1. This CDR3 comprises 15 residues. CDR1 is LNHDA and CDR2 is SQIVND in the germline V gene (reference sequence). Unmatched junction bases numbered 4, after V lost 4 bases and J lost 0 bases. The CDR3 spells CASSRQGTMNTEAFF. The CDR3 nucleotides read TGTGCCAGTAGTAGACAGGGGACCATGAACACTGAAGCTTTCTTT.

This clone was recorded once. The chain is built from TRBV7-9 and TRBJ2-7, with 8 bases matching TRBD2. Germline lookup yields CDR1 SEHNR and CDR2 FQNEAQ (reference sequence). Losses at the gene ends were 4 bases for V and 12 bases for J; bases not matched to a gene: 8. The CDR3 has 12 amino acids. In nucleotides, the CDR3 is TGTGCCAGCAGCTCAACTAGCGGACCCCTGTACTTC. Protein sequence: CASSSTSGPLYF.

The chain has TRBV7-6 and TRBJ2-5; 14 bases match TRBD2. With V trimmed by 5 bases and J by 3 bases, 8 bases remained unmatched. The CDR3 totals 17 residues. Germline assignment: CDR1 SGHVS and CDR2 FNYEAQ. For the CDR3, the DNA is TGTGCCAGCAGCCCTTCCGTGGGACTAGCGGGGGAAGAGACCCAGTACTTC. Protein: CASSPSVGLAGEETQYF.